This T cell receptor (beta chain) was identified in a study of identical twins. Study-level results: Twin-shared out-of-frame alpha sequences were enriched for low generation probability.

Germline loops: CDR1 SEHNR, CDR2 FQNEAQ (reference sequence). This CDR3 comprises 13 residues. V was shortened by 6 bases and J by 5 bases, with 10 bases between the two germline ends. About this clonotype: Antigen unknown.

TCRdb redid the calling of the 5' RACE reads with MiXCR, one entry per CDR3 protein. Of 200,000 to 250,000 distinct CDR3 sequences in the sample, 6% to 7% are singletons; the top ten hold 14% to 15%. All of the donors were Caucasians in good health. The sample was also linked to a second study, of T cells expressing NK-cell markers. That paper notes: Several experiments employed an anti-gamma-delta TCR antibody to confine sorting to alpha-beta TCR T cells. The CD3+CD56-NKG2C+ fraction of several donors was also led by these clonotypes.

The source material was CD8+ T cells sorted from blood. This TCR was recovered from a young woman in good health. This rearrangement joins TRBV7-9 to TRBJ1-4; no clear D. The CDR3 coding sequence is TGTGCCAGCAGTCCTGACACGAATGAAAAACTGTTTTTT. It specifies CASSPDTNEKLFF.